A single sample gave rise to the 19 T cell receptor beta chains below, sequenced in a study of shared clonotypes between healthy human individuals. Profiled with immunoSEQ multiplex PCR; TCRdb holds only in-frame clones, not every one. The sample includes millions of clones, over 85% seen only once; the top ten take 0.85% to 1.3%. CD45RO-negative CD8 cells positively selected for CCR7 made up the naive population, which excluded terminally differentiated effector memory CD45RA+ cells. What was sequenced was naive CD8+ T cells sorted from blood. The receptors shown here come from a man in his late teens or twenties in good health.

Concerning this clone: Other DNA sequences within the sample encode an identical CDR3. In DNA form, the CDR3 reads TGCGCCAGCAGCCACGGGGGGACTGAAGCTTTCTTT. This translates into CASSHGGTEAFF. The chain has TRBV4-1 and TRBJ1-1, with D tentatively TRBD1 (5 bases). The germline gives CDR1 MGHRA, CDR2 YSYEKL. The CDR3 covers 12 residues. Trimming stripped 3 bases from V and 5 bases from J, with 7 bases between.

This chain links TRBV2 with TRBJ1-3; possible D gene TRBD1, 6 bases. The CDR3 covers 18 residues. Trimming took 7 bases from V and 0 from J, leaving 22 bases between them. Germline CDR1 SNHLY, CDR2 FYNNEI. The CDR3 region has the DNA TGTGCCAGCACTACTCCCCGGGACATCCATTTCTCTGGAAACACCATATATTTT. Protein sequence: CASTTPRDIHFSGNTIYF.

This clone has just one count. The chain is built from TRBV9 and TRBJ1-4, with TRBD1 identical over 12 bases. The J segment lost 4 bases and the V segment lost 4 bases, leaving 5 bases of the junction unmatched. CDR3 length equals 16 residues. CDR1 and CDR2 from the germline V gene are SGDLS and YYNGEE. This chain's CDR3 is CASSTGTGGYNEKLFF. The CDR3 coding sequence is TGTGCCAGCAGCACCGGGACAGGGGGCTATAATGAAAAACTGTTTTTT.

The V and J genes are TRBV9 and TRBJ1-5; D is possibly TRBD1 (5 bases). Trimming cost V 0 bases and J 10 bases, with 11 bases left between them. The CDR3 extends over 13 amino acids. CDR1 is SGDLS, CDR2 YYNGEE, per germline. The CDR3 is CASSVEGLEPQHF. CDR3 sequence (DNA): TGTGCCAGCAGCGTAGAGGGACTGGAACCCCAGCATTTT.

This clone has just one count. The rearrangement uses TRBV27 and TRBJ1-1, with D possibly TRBD1 on 6 matching bases. V lost 0 bases and J 5 bases, leaving 16 bases between the germline ends. In germline, CDR1 is MNHEY, CDR2 SMNVEV (reference sequence). The CDR3 is made up of 16 amino acids. CDR3 nucleotides: TGTGCCAGCAGTTTATCGTCTTACAGGGCAGGGACTGAAGCTTTCTTT. It encodes CASSLSSYRAGTEAFF.

This chain joins TRBV15 and TRBJ2-5, with TRBD2 matching 10 bases. Germline CDR1 reads LNHNV; CDR2 reads YYDKDF (reference sequence). CDR3 length equals 16 residues. V trimming: 0 bases; J trimming: 5 bases; junction bases outside the gene matches: 6. The DNA of the CDR3 is TGTGCCACCAGCAGAGAGGGCCTAGCGGGGGACGAGACCCAGTACTTC. It specifies CATSREGLAGDETQYF. The full variable domain, completed using reference TRBV15 and TRBJ2-5, is DAMVIQNPRYQVTQFGKPVTLSCSQTLNHNVMYWYQQKSSQAPKLLFHYYDKDFNNEADTPDNFQSRRPNTSFCFLDIRSPGLGDTAMYLCATSREGLAGDETQYFGPGTRLLVL.

J is TRBJ2-3 and V is TRBV5-1; weak D call: TRBD1 (5 bases). CDR3 length equals 15 residues. With 0 bases removed from V and 0 bases from J, the gap between germline ends came to 8 bases. CDR1 and CDR2 (germline): SGHRS, YFSETQ. Written as DNA, the CDR3 is TGCGCCAGCAGCTTGGACAGGCGAAGCACAGATACGCAGTATTTT. This encodes CASSLDRRSTDTQYF.

J is TRBJ2-7 and V is TRBV23-1; 9 nucleotides align to TRBD2. TRBV23-1 is assigned to the ORF class and has an uncertain function. The CDR3 extends over 17 amino acids. V shed 0 bases and J 6 bases; nucleotides not matched to a gene: 12. CDR3 amino acids: CASSQSFCAGGPPEQYF. CDR3 in DNA: TGCGCCAGCAGTCAATCTTTTTGCGCGGGAGGGCCCCCCGAGCAGTACTTC.

The DNA for the CDR3 is TGTGCCAGCAGCTTGGGAGGGCATGGCTACACCTTC. Residues: CASSLGGHGYTF. The chain carries TRBV11-2 and TRBJ1-2, with no clear D. The CDR3 is 12 amino acids. Germline assignment: CDR1 SGHAT and CDR2 FQNNGV. The ends were cut back, 3 bases at V and 6 bases at J, with 8 bases in the middle.

The V and J genes are TRBV4-3 and TRBJ2-7, with a tentative D call TRBD1 (6 bases). This CDR3 has 13 amino acids. V lost 4 bases to trimming and J lost 1 base, with 8 bases between them. CDR1 is LGHNA and CDR2 is YSLEER in the germline V gene. CDR3 protein: CASSRDRSYEQYF. The CDR3 DNA reads TGCGCCAGCAGCCGAGACAGGTCCTACGAGCAGTACTTC.

V usage is TRBV6-5 and J usage is TRBJ1-4, with a possible D match to TRBD1 (5 bases). Germline CDR1 reads MNHEY; CDR2 reads SVGAGI. The CDR3 runs to 15 residues. Trimming removed 7 bases from V and 4 bases from J, with 16 bases in between. The CDR3 reads CASNPRGESNEKLFF. In nucleotides, the CDR3 is TGTGCCAGCAACCCGAGGGGAGAAAGTAATGAAAAACTGTTTTTT.

The chain carries TRBV19 and TRBJ2-3; 8 nucleotides line up with TRBD2. Germline-derived CDR1 and CDR2 are LNHDA and SQIVND (reference sequence). V gave up 0 bases and J gave up 6 bases; unmatched junction bases: 8. This CDR3 region has 16 residues. Written as DNA, the CDR3 is TGTGCCAGTAGTATAGAGGCGGGAGGATATTCCGATACGCAGTATTTT. Its protein product is CASSIEAGGYSDTQYF.

The chain uses TRBV12-5 and TRBJ2-7; D perhaps matches TRBD2 (6 bases). V was clipped by 3 bases and J by 4 bases, with 22 bases between them. The germline V gene encodes CDR1 LGHNT and CDR2 FRNRAP. The length of the CDR3 is 17 residues. Written as DNA, the CDR3 is TGTGCTAGTGGTTTCACCCCGGTGGAGGGCCAGAAGTACGAGCAGTACTTC. Its protein product is CASGFTPVEGQKYEQYF.

A word on this clone: The sample contains more than one DNA sequence encoding this CDR3. J is TRBJ2-7 and V is TRBV29-1; 9 nucleotides align to TRBD2. V gave up 7 bases and J gave up 2 bases; unmatched junction bases: 3. The germline gives CDR1 SQVTM, CDR2 ANQGSEA. This CDR3 region has 12 residues. CDR3 DNA: TGCAGCGCTCTAGCGGGACCCTACGAGCAGTACTTC. Translated: CSALAGPYEQYF.

The chain links TRBV27 to TRBJ1-4, with D possibly being TRBD1 (6 bases). The germline V gene encodes CDR1 MNHEY and CDR2 SMNVEV (reference sequence). The CDR3 is 16 residues long. Trimming removed 5 bases at V and 8 bases at J, with 21 bases between. The chain's CDR3 is CASSPREQGLREKLFF. The CDR3 bases are TGTGCCAGCAGTCCCCGAGAACAGGGTCTAAGGGAAAAACTGTTTTTT.

V is TRBV25-1 and J is TRBJ2-1; D unresolved. Germline V lookup: CDR1 MGHDK, CDR2 SYGVNS. Trimming shortened V by 6 bases and J by 1 base, and 13 bases separated the two germline ends. CDR3 length: 15 amino acids. The CDR3 DNA is TGTGCCAGCAGGGGTAGGAAGGGTTCCTACAATGAGCAGTTCTTC. It is translated as CASRGRKGSYNEQFF.

The chain has TRBV4-1 and TRBJ2-1; 9 bases map to TRBD1. The CDR3 spans 16 residues. Germline V lookup: CDR1 MGHRA, CDR2 YSYEKL. The ends lost 3 bases at V and 5 bases at J; junction bases unmatched: 8. The CDR3 DNA is TGCGCCAGCAGCCAGGTCTTACAGGGGGCGGACAATGAGCAGTTCTTC. Its protein product is CASSQVLQGADNEQFF.

V is TRBV7-9 and J is TRBJ1-1; D ambiguous. Germline V lookup: CDR1 SEHNR, CDR2 FQNEAQ (reference sequence). The CDR3 extends over 15 amino acids. Trimming removed 5 bases from V and 1 base from J, with 14 bases in between. DNA of the CDR3: TGTGCCAGCAGCCCAGAGGACGGAGAGAACACTGAAGCTTTCTTT. It yields the protein CASSPEDGENTEAFF.

The chain couples TRBV28 to TRBJ2-1; 12 positions match TRBD1. CDR3 size: 15 residues. Germline values: CDR1 MDHEN, CDR2 SYDVKM. J lost 8 bases, V lost 2 bases, and 4 bases had no gene match. This CDR3 reads CASSLRDRGRHEQFF. CDR3 coding DNA: TGTGCCAGCAGTTTACGGGACAGGGGGCGCCATGAGCAGTTCTTC. The complete variable domain, with remaining parts taken from reference TRBV28 and TRBJ2-1, reads DVKVTQSSRYLVKRTGEKVFLECVQDMDHENMFWYRQDPGLGLRLIYFSYDVKMKEKGDIPEGYSVSREKKERFSLILESASTNQTSMYLCASSLRDRGRHEQFFGPGTRLTVL.